This T cell receptor (beta chain) was observed in a study of T cells in Graves' hyperthyroidism and ophthalmopathy. Uncontrolled infections, other autoimmune diseases, pregnancy or lactation led to exclusion of patients. Thyroid ultrasound, orbital computed tomography, clinical symptoms, and serum thyroxine and TRAb underpinned diagnoses. It was less than 13 ml of fresh peripheral blood that supplied the PBMCs. Comments on this clonotype: Its target is not known.

Amplified TCR beta CDR3 regions came from RNA transcripts. HTBI primers were employed in a first-round RT-PCR of the TCR CDR3. TCRdb reprocessed the multiplex PCR reads via MiXCR and lists one record per CDR3 protein. The table has around 620,000 distinct CDR3 sequences, roughly 16% seen once. Study results and caveats: Most clonotypes expanded in the thyroid (above 0.001) were also present in blood.

This CDR3 has 13 amino acids. Germline V gene lookup returns CDR1 SGHAT and CDR2 FQNNGV. The V end lost 5 bases, the J end lost 0 bases, and 6 bases lay between the germline ends. The specimen was blood. V and J are TRBV11-2 and TRBJ2-3; D call uncertain. The TCR sequence derives from a woman in her thirties with Graves' hyperthyroidism. CDR3 sequence: CASSRFSTDTQYF. CDR3 coding DNA: TGTGCCAGCAGCCGATTCAGCACAGATACGCAGTATTTT.